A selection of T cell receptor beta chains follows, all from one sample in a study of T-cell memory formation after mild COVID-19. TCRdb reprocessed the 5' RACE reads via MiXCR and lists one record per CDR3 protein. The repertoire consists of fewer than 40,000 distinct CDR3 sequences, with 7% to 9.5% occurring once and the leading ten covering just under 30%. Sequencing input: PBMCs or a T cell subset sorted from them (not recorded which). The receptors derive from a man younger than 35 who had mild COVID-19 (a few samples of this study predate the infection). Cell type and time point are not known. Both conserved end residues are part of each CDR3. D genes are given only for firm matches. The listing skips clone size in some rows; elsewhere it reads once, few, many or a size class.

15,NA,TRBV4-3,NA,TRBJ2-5,TGCGCCAGCAGCCAAGATTTCTTCGGCGTGGAGACCCAGTACTTC,CASSQDFFGVETQYF
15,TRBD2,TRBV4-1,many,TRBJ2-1,TGCGCCAGCAGCCCTCTGGCGGGGGGGTATAATGAGCAGTTCTTC,CASSPLAGGYNEQFF
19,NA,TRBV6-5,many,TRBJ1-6,TGTGCCAGCAGTTACTCCTTGCCGGGGGCAGACTCCTATAATTCACCCCTCCACTTT,CASSYSLPGADSYNSPLHF
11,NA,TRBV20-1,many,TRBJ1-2,TGCAGTGGGACGGATGACTATGGCTACACCTTC,CSGTDDYGYTF
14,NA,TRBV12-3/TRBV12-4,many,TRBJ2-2,TGTGCCAGCAGTCGCCAGCGGAACACCGGGGAGCTGTTTTTT,CASSRQRNTGELFF
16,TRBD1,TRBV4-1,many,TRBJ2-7,TGCGCCAGCAGCCCGATCGGGACAGGGGCGGCCTACGAGCAGTACTTC,CASSPIGTGAAYEQYF
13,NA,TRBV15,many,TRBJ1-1,TGTGCCACCAGCAGAGAAGCGGGCCCTGAAGCTTTCTTT,CATSREAGPEAFF
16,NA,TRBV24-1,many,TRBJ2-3,TGTGCCACCAGTGACCTGACCTTCGGGGGCACAGATACGCAGTATTTT,CATSDLTFGGTDTQYF
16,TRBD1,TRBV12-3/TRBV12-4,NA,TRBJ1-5,TGTGCCAGCAGTTTCGGTACAGGGGTCCGTCATCAGCCCCAGCATTTT,CASSFGTGVRHQPQHF
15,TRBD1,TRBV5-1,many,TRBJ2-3,TGCGCCAGCAGCTTGGGACAGGGGCTTGCAGATACGCAGTATTTT,CASSLGQGLADTQYF
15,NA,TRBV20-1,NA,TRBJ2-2,TGCAGTGCTAGAGACTACAGGGCCCGGGGCGGGGAGCTGTTTTTT,CSARDYRARGGELFF
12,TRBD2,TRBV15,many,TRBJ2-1,TGTGCCACCAGGAACGCGGGGGGTGAGCAGTTCTTC,CATRNAGGEQFF
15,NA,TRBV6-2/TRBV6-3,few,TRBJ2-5,TGTGCCAGCAGTTCCCCGGACACGTACCAAGAGACCCAGTACTTC,CASSSPDTYQETQYF
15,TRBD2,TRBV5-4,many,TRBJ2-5,TGTGCCAGCAGCTGGGACGCGGGGGGGGGAGAGACCCAGTACTTC,CASSWDAGGGETQYF
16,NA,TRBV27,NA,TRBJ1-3,TGTGCCAGCAGTTTCACTAGCGCAGGCTCTGGAAACACCATATATTTT,CASSFTSAGSGNTIYF
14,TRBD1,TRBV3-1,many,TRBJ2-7,TGTGCCAGCAGCTACTGGACAGGATCCTACGAGCAGTACTTC,CASSYWTGSYEQYF
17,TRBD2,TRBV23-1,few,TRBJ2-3,TGCGCCAGCAGTCCGGGGTTGAGGCGGGGGGACACAGATACGCAGTATTTT,CASSPGLRRGDTDTQYF
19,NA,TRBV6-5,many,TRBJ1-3,TGTGCCAGCAGTTACTCGATCCCGGGTCAGCCCTATTCTGGAAACACCATATATTTT,CASSYSIPGQPYSGNTIYF
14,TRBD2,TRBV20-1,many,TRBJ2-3,TGCAGTGCTAGCCAGCGGGGGGGAGGAGATACGCAGTATTTT,CSASQRGGGDTQYF
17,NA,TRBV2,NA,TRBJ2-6,TGTGCCAGCAGTGAAGGGGGCAGCTCCTCTGGGGCCAACGTCCTGACTTTC,CASSEGGSSSGANVLTF
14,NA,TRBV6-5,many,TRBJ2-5,TGTGCCAGCAGTTACTCGGGAGGGGACAGGACCCAGTACTTC,CASSYSGGDRTQYF
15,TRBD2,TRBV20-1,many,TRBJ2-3,TGCAGTGCTAGAGATGAGCGGGGGGGCAAAGATACGCAGTATTTT,CSARDERGGKDTQYF
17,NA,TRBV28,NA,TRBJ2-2,TGTGCCAGCAGGAGACTGGTCGGGACAACGAACACCGGGGAGCTGTTTTTT,CASRRLVGTTNTGELFF
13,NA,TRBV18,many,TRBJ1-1,TGTGCCAGCTCACCCGCTCCGGCCACTGAAGCTTTCTTT,CASSPAPATEAFF
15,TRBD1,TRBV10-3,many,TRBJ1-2,TGTGCCATCAGTGAGTCCGGACAGGGTGCTTCTGGCTACACCTTC,CAISESGQGASGYTF
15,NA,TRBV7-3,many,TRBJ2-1,TGTGCCAGCAGCTTAACCGGGGGTACCTACAATGAGCAGTTCTTC,CASSLTGGTYNEQFF
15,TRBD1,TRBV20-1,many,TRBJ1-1,TGCAGTGCTAGAGATCCGGGACAGGGGAACACTGAAGCTTTCTTT,CSARDPGQGNTEAFF
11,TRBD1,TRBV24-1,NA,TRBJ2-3,TGTGCCACCTCAGGGGGAGATACGCAGTATTTT,CATSGGDTQYF
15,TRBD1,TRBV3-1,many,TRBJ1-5,TGTGCCAGCAGCTGGGGACAGGGGGCGAGGCAGCCCCAGCATTTT,CASSWGQGARQPQHF
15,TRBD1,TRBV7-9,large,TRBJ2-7,TGTGCCAGCAGCGCACTCGACAGGGACACCTACGAGCAGTACTTC,CASSALDRDTYEQYF
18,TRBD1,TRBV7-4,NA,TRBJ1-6,TGTGCCAGCAGCTTAGTTATTCGGGACAGGGGCTCTAATTCACCCCTCCACTTT,CASSLVIRDRGSNSPLHF
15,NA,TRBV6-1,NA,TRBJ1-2,TGTGCCATCGGAGACCCCGGGAATCTTAACTATGGCTACACCTTC,CAIGDPGNLNYGYTF
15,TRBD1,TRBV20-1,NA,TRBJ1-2,TGCAGTGCTCCTAGCGCGGACAGGGTGGCCTATGGCTACACCTTC,CSAPSADRVAYGYTF
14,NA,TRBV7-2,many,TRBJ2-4,TGTGCCAGCAGCGGAGGCCAGGACCGAAACATTCAGTACTTC,CASSGGQDRNIQYF
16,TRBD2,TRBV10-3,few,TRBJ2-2,TGTGCCATCACCGAGAGACTAGCAGAGGGGAACGGGGAGCTGTTTTTT,CAITERLAEGNGELFF
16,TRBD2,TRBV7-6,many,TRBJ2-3,TGTGCCAGCAGCGTAGTAGCGGGGGCCCCCACAGATACGCAGTATTTT,CASSVVAGAPTDTQYF
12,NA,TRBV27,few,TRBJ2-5,TGTGCCAGCCAAGGGGTAGGAGAGACCCAGTACTTC,CASQGVGETQYF
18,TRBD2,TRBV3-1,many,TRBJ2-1,TGTGCCAGCAGGGGGAATAGGGCTAGCGGGGGGTTCTACAATGAGCAGTTCTTC,CASRGNRASGGFYNEQFF
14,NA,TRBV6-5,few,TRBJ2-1,TGTGCCAGCAGACAAATACAGGTTTACAATGAGCAGTTCTTC,CASRQIQVYNEQFF
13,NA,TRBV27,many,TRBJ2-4,TGTGCCAGCAGTTTACCAGGCGGAAACATTCAGTACTTC,CASSLPGGNIQYF
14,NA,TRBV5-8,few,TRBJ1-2,TGTGCCAGCAGCTTTGAGGGGTTTGACTATGGCTACACCTTC,CASSFEGFDYGYTF
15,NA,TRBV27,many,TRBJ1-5,TGTGCCAGCAGTTCAATAAACGGGGTCGGGCAGCCCCAGCATTTT,CASSSINGVGQPQHF
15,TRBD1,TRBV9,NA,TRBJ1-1,TGTGCCAGCAGCTTCACAGGGGGCGATTGGACTGAAGCTTTCTTT,CASSFTGGDWTEAFF
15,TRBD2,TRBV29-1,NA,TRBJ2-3,TGCAGCGTTGTTTCCGGCGGGAGTTACACAGATACGCAGTATTTT,CSVVSGGSYTDTQYF
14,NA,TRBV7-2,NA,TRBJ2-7,TGTGTCAGCAGCTTAGTAGCAGGGTACAACGAGCAGTACTTC,CVSSLVAGYNEQYF
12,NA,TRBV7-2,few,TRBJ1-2,TGTGCCAGCAGCCCCGCCTCCCCTGGCTACACCTTC,CASSPASPGYTF
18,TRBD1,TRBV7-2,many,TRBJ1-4,TGTGCCAGCAGCTTAAGGAGACAGGGGGCGCTTACTAATGAAAAACTGTTTTTT,CASSLRRQGALTNEKLFF
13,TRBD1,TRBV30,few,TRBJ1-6,TGTGCCTGGCACCGGGACAGGGCAACGACCCTCCACTTT,CAWHRDRATTLHF
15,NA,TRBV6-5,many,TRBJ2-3,TGTGCCAGCAGTTACTCCCTGAGGAGAACAGATACGCAGTATTTT,CASSYSLRRTDTQYF
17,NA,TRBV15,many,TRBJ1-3,TGTGCCACCAGCAGAGAAATGGTATCTAACTCTGGAAACACCATATATTTT,CATSREMVSNSGNTIYF
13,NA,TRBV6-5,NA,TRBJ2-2,TGTGCCAGCAGTTACGCGAACACCGGGGAGCTGTTTTTT,CASSYANTGELFF
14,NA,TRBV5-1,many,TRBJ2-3,TGCGCCAGCAGCTTGGAGGCAGTCACAGATACGCAGTATTTT,CASSLEAVTDTQYF
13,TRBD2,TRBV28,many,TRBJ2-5,TGTGCCAGCATCCTGCGGGGGCAAGAGACCCAGTACTTC,CASILRGQETQYF
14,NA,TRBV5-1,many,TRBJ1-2,TGCGCCAGCAGCTTAGGGGGGAGAGGTGGCGGCTACACCTTC,CASSLGGRGGGYTF